Below are 32 T cell receptor beta chains sequenced from a single sample in a study of T cell responses to AZD1222 COVID-19 vaccine. The data were produced by immunoSEQ multiplex PCR, yet TCRdb's version contains in-frame clones alone and is incomplete. The sample carries around 88,000 clones, around 92% recorded once. The sequenced sample was peripheral blood, obtained on day 0 of MenACWY control vaccination. The receptors originated from an adult in good health.

This rearrangement joins TRBV25-1 to TRBJ1-2; the D gene is possibly TRBD1 (5 bases). Germline CDR1 is MGHDK and CDR2 is SYGVNS. The CDR3 consists of 15 residues. V gave up 7 bases and J gave up 3 bases, with 18 bases separating them. This CDR3 reads CASTQGGPRDYGYTF. DNA of the CDR3: TGTGCCAGCACCCAGGGAGGCCCTAGGGACTATGGCTACACCTTC.

In nucleotides, the CDR3 is TGCAGCGTTGGGACTAGCGGGGGAGGCACAGATACGCAGTATTTT. Its translation: CSVGTSGGGTDTQYF. This chain uses TRBV29-1 with TRBJ2-3; 13 bases are shared with TRBD2. Germline V CDR1 and CDR2: SQVTM, ANQGSEA. The J segment lost 1 base and the V segment lost 4 bases, leaving 2 bases of the junction unmatched. This CDR3 region has 15 residues.

CDR3 amino acids: CASSRSVWGATNEKLFF. In nucleotides, the CDR3 is TGCGCCAGCAGCCGAAGCGTTTGGGGAGCAACTAATGAAAAACTGTTTTTT. The chain carries TRBV5-1 and TRBJ1-4, with no clear D. Germline V gene data show CDR1 as SGHRS and CDR2 as YFSETQ. V lost 4 bases, J lost 0 bases, and 16 bases lay in between. The length of the CDR3 is 17 residues.

The chain combines TRBV6-6 with TRBJ1-5; TRBD1 matches at 8 bases. This CDR3 spans 14 amino acids. Per germline, CDR1 MNHNY and CDR2 SVGAGI (reference sequence). V lost 5 bases and J lost 6; bases outside the gene matches: 6. The CDR3 DNA reads TGTGCCAGCAGTCTAGACAGGGGTGGTCAGCCCCAGCATTTT. It codes for CASSLDRGGQPQHF.

The V gene is TRBV5-8, the J gene TRBJ1-4; D remains unclear. CDR1 SGHTS and CDR2 YDEGEE come from the germline V gene. CDR3 length: 15 residues. V lost 3 bases, J lost 0 bases, and 9 bases lay in between. CDR3 sequence (DNA): TGTGCCAGCAGCTCCGGGAGCGCAACTAATGAAAAACTGTTTTTT. It is translated as CASSSGSATNEKLFF.

The rearrangement links TRBV10-2 to TRBJ2-7, with D perhaps TRBD2 (6 bases). Trimming shortened V by 0 bases and J by 6 bases, and 12 bases separated the two germline ends. CDR1 is WSHSY and CDR2 is SAAADI in the germline V gene. CDR3 size: 14 residues. CDR3 DNA sequence: TGCGCCAGCAGTGAGTCTCCGGGACTTCTCGAGCAGTACTTC. This sequence encodes CASSESPGLLEQYF.

The rearrangement uses TRBV27 and TRBJ1-3, with D tentatively TRBD1 (5 bases). The V gene lost 3 bases and the J gene lost 0 bases, with 6 bases spanning the gap. CDR1 MNHEY and CDR2 SMNVEV come from the germline V gene (reference sequence). This CDR3 is 14 amino acids long. The chain's CDR3 is CASSLRGSGNTIYF. CDR3 DNA: TGTGCCAGCAGTTTGAGGGGCTCTGGAAACACCATATATTTT.

This chain connects TRBV11-2 to TRBJ2-1; 11 bases agree with TRBD2. The CDR3 is made up of 16 amino acids. The V segment lost 2 bases and the J segment 9 bases; nucleotides outside the gene matches: 9. Germline values: CDR1 SGHAT, CDR2 FQNNGV. The CDR3 DNA sequence: TGTGCCAGCAGCTTAATTGTTCTAGCGGGGGGCGCTGAGCAGTTCTTC. This codes for CASSLIVLAGGAEQFF.

The chain has TRBV5-1 and TRBJ1-5; D is ambiguous. Looked up from germline, CDR1 is SGHRS and CDR2 is YFSETQ. The CDR3 contains 13 residues. Trimming left V 0 bases short and J 4 bases short, with 5 bases between. Here the CDR3 reads CASSLDGNQPQHF. CDR3 DNA: TGCGCCAGCAGCTTGGATGGGAATCAGCCCCAGCATTTT.

The V and J genes are TRBV2 and TRBJ2-2, with 15 nucleotides matching TRBD2. This CDR3 is built from 16 residues. The germline gives CDR1 SNHLY, CDR2 FYNNEI. The J segment lost 5 bases and the V segment lost 6 bases, leaving 4 bases of the junction unmatched. The CDR3 spells CASSAGLAGGTGELFF. For the CDR3, the DNA is TGTGCCAGCAGCGCCGGACTAGCGGGGGGGACCGGGGAGCTGTTTTTT.

This clone was detected a few times. This chain links TRBV2 with TRBJ1-2; 8 bases match TRBD1. The trim removed 0 bases at V and 8 bases at J, leaving 5 bases unmatched. Germline V gene sequence: CDR1 SNHLY, CDR2 FYNNEI. The CDR3 is 14 residues long. The CDR3 sequence is CASSEAQGAEGYTF. The CDR3 nucleotides are TGTGCCAGCAGTGAAGCGCAGGGGGCTGAAGGCTACACCTTC.

The rearrangement joins TRBV24-1 to TRBJ1-1; TRBD1 agrees at 8 bases. J gave up 1 base and V 2 bases, and 2 bases lay outside the gene matches. Germline V gene lookup returns CDR1 KGHDR and CDR2 SFDVKD. CDR3 length: 15 residues. Here the CDR3 reads CATSDYDRGNTEAFF. CDR3 nucleotides: TGTGCCACCAGTGATTACGACAGGGGGAACACTGAAGCTTTCTTT.

This chain joins TRBV10-3 and TRBJ1-2, with 9 bases fitting TRBD1. The germline CDR1 and CDR2 sequences are ENHRY and SYGVKD. CDR3 size: 12 residues. Trimming took 4 bases from V and 8 from J; bases not matched to a gene: 2. CDR3 in DNA: TGTGCCATCAGTGGGACAGGGGAGGGCTACACCTTC. Its translation: CAISGTGEGYTF.

This rearrangement joins TRBV4-2 to TRBJ2-7; 14 nucleotides align to TRBD2. CDR1 and CDR2 from the germline V gene are LGHNA and YNFKEQ. The CDR3 has 18 amino acids. The ends lost 3 bases at V and 2 bases at J; junction bases unmatched: 9. The CDR3 sequence is CASSHPTSGGAGTYEQYF. The CDR3 DNA reads as TGTGCCAGCAGCCACCCGACTAGCGGGGGGGCCGGCACCTACGAGCAGTACTTC.

This clone has only a few counts. The chain combines TRBV2 with TRBJ1-5; 8 nucleotides line up with TRBD1. With V trimmed by 6 bases and J by 5 bases, 6 bases remained unmatched. CDR1 SNHLY and CDR2 FYNNEI come from the germline V gene. The CDR3 is 14 amino acids. CDR3 sequence reads: CASSRTGIDQPQHF. Written as DNA, the CDR3 is TGTGCCAGCAGCCGGACAGGGATAGATCAGCCCCAGCATTTT. Looking up the rest from reference TRBV2 and TRBJ1-5 gives the full variable domain: EPEVTQTPSHQVTQMGQEVILRCVPISNHLYFYWYRQILGQKVEFLVSFYNNEISEKSEIFDDQFSVERPDGSNFTLKIRSTKLEDSAMYFCASSRTGIDQPQHFGDGTRLSIL.

This clone was detected once. The rearrangement links TRBV5-6 to TRBJ1-4; D call uncertain. Germline CDR1 is SGHDT and CDR2 is YYEEEE. The CDR3 has 13 residues. V was trimmed by 2 bases and J by 9 bases, leaving 11 bases between them. CDR3 residues: CASSFGEGKKLFF. CDR3 sequence (DNA): TGTGCCAGCAGCTTCGGCGAAGGGAAAAAACTGTTTTTT.

This clone was picked up a small number of times. The chain recombines TRBV14 with TRBJ1-1, with TRBD1 matching over 9 bases. CDR1 and CDR2 from the germline V gene are SGHDN and FVKESK. With 4 bases clipped from V and 3 bases from J, the junction kept 6 bases outside the gene matches. The CDR3 spans 15 residues. The CDR3 region has the DNA TGTGCCAGCAGCCCATTTACAGGGGGCGACACTGAAGCTTTCTTT. This translates into CASSPFTGGDTEAFF.

This clone came up once. The V gene is TRBV30, the J gene TRBJ1-5; maybe TRBD1 (5 bases). The CDR3 length is 13 residues. V was shortened by 0 bases and J by 6 bases, with 9 bases between the two germline ends. Germline CDR1 and CDR2: GTSNPN and SVGIG (reference sequence). The CDR3 coding sequence is TGTGCCTGGAGTGTAGGGGCGGGTCAGCCCCAGCATTTT. It encodes CAWSVGAGQPQHF.

The chain employs TRBV9 and TRBJ2-5; TRBD2 matches 9 bases. CDR1 SGDLS and CDR2 YYNGEE come from the germline V gene. CDR3 length: 15 amino acids. V shed 0 bases and J 5 bases; nucleotides not matched to a gene: 5. The CDR3 reads CASSVGLAGSETQYF. The CDR3 nucleotides read TGTGCCAGCAGCGTAGGGCTAGCGGGATCGGAGACCCAGTACTTC. The whole variable domain, remainder taken from reference TRBV9 and TRBJ2-5, is DSGVTQTPKHLITATGQRVTLRCSPRSGDLSVYWYQQSLDQGLQFLIQYYNGEERAKGNILERFSAQQFPDLHSELNLSSLELGDSALYFCASSVGLAGSETQYFGPGTRLLVL.

The chain links TRBV30 to TRBJ1-4, with D possibly matching TRBD1 (5 bases). CDR1 and CDR2 (germline): GTSNPN, SVGIG (reference sequence). Trimming removed 4 bases from V and 7 bases from J, with 16 bases in between. This CDR3 is 14 amino acids long. The CDR3 sequence is CAWNRPGRGEKLFF. CDR3 DNA sequence: TGTGCCTGGAATCGGCCAGGAAGGGGTGAAAAACTGTTTTTT.

The chain employs TRBV6-1 and TRBJ1-1, with D unresolved. The length of the CDR3 is 17 residues. From germline, CDR1 is MNHNS and CDR2 SASEGT. With 0 bases removed from V and 1 base from J, the gap between germline ends came to 15 bases. CDR3 bases: TGTGCCAGCAGTGAAGCGAGGGCTGACTGGGAGAACACTGAAGCTTTCTTT. It yields the protein CASSEARADWENTEAFF.

V gene TRBV2 combines with J gene TRBJ1-3; weak D call: TRBD1 (6 bases). Germline V lookup: CDR1 SNHLY, CDR2 FYNNEI. Trimming removed 2 bases at V and 0 bases at J, with 11 bases between. This CDR3 region has 16 residues. CDR3 sequence reads: CASSESTGLSGNTIYF. The CDR3 DNA follows: TGTGCCAGCAGTGAAAGCACAGGGCTCTCTGGAAACACCATATATTTT.

This clone was counted once. Distinct nucleotide sequences in the sample also encode this CDR3. The chain is built from TRBV3-1 (or the pseudogene TRBV3-2) and TRBJ2-2; D not certain. Germline CDR1 and CDR2: LGHDT and YNNKEL (reference sequence). Deletions cut 1 base from V and 4 bases from J, with 4 bases between. The CDR3 totals 13 residues. The DNA for the CDR3 is TGTGCCAGCAGCCAAGTGACCACCGGGGAGCTGTTTTTT. This sequence encodes CASSQVTTGELFF.

As concerns this clone: Other DNA sequences within the sample encode an identical CDR3. This rearrangement joins TRBV9 to TRBJ2-5, with D tentatively TRBD2 (6 bases). Germline-derived CDR1 and CDR2 are SGDLS and YYNGEE. CDR3 size: 15 residues. Trimming cost V 0 bases and J 5 bases, with 14 bases left between them. The CDR3 bases are TGTGCCAGCAGCGTAGGTGGCGGGGCGAGGGAGACCCAGTACTTC. It translates to CASSVGGGARETQYF. Together with reference TRBV9 and TRBJ2-5, the CDR3 gives the full variable domain: DSGVTQTPKHLITATGQRVTLRCSPRSGDLSVYWYQQSLDQGLQFLIQYYNGEERAKGNILERFSAQQFPDLHSELNLSSLELGDSALYFCASSVGGGARETQYFGPGTRLLVL.

V is TRBV3-1 (or the pseudogene TRBV3-2) and J is TRBJ1-2; 10 nucleotides align to TRBD1. Unmatched junction bases numbered 8, after V lost 7 bases and J lost 6 bases. CDR1 and CDR2 from the germline V gene are LGHDT and YNNKEL (reference sequence). The CDR3 consists of 14 residues. CDR3 in amino acids: CASIAGGQGHGYTF. The CDR3 DNA sequence: TGTGCCAGCATCGCAGGGGGACAGGGGCATGGCTACACCTTC.

The chain carries TRBV5-5 and TRBJ2-3; weak D call: TRBD1 (6 bases). This CDR3 has 15 amino acids. V was pared by 3 bases and J by 4 bases, with 15 bases between. From germline, CDR1 is SGHKS and CDR2 YYEKEE (reference sequence). The DNA of the CDR3 is TGTGCCAGCAGCTCACTGACCAGGGGAGCAGATACGCAGTATTTT. It is translated as CASSSLTRGADTQYF.

This chain links TRBV28 with TRBJ1-6, with D unclear. Germline assignment: CDR1 MDHEN and CDR2 SYDVKM. This CDR3 spans 15 amino acids. Trimming cost V 3 bases and J 4 bases, with 10 bases left between them. The CDR3 reads CASSLIARYNSPLHF. In DNA form, the CDR3 reads TGTGCCAGCAGTTTGATTGCGAGATATAATTCACCCCTCCACTTT.

This chain uses TRBV6-5 with TRBJ1-1; D possibly corresponds to TRBD1 (6 bases). Trimming removed 5 bases at V and 5 bases at J, with 15 bases between. The germline V gene has CDR1 MNHEY and CDR2 SVGAGI. The CDR3 is made up of 14 amino acids. As DNA, the CDR3 is TGTGCCAGCAGTAGTTCACAGGGAAAGACTGAAGCTTTCTTT. Its protein product is CASSSSQGKTEAFF.

The CDR3 bases are TGTGCCAGCAGCCAGACCGGCTATGGCTACACCTTC. Translated: CASSQTGYGYTF. V gene TRBV12-3 or TRBV12-4 combines with J gene TRBJ1-2; no clear D gene. The CDR3 runs 12 residues. V dropped 6 bases and J dropped 4 bases, with 9 bases sitting between them.

This clone was observed a few times. J is TRBJ2-5 and V is TRBV27; 8 bases align to TRBD2. Trimming cost V 10 bases and J 4 bases; bases outside gene matches: 14. The germline V gene has CDR1 MNHEY and CDR2 SMNVEV (reference sequence). The CDR3 sequence is 15 residues long. This CDR3 reads CATSFSAGGGETQYF. Written as DNA, the CDR3 is TGTGCCACCTCGTTCTCGGCGGGGGGAGGAGAGACCCAGTACTTC.

The V gene is TRBV6-2 or TRBV6-3, the J gene TRBJ2-3, with D maybe TRBD1 (5 bases). Germline lookup yields CDR1 MNHEY and CDR2 SVGEGT. The CDR3 has 15 residues. Trimming took off 6 bases at V and 9 bases at J, with 22 bases between the two ends. The CDR3 is CASSLTGQGSNTQYF. For the CDR3, the DNA is TGTGCCAGCAGCCTCACTGGGCAGGGTAGTAACACGCAGTATTTT.

The rearrangement joins TRBV29-1 to TRBJ1-4, with a weak D call TRBD1 (5 bases). CDR1 SQVTM and CDR2 ANQGSEA come from the germline V gene. V lost 3 bases and J 8 bases, leaving 7 bases between the germline ends. This CDR3 contains 11 residues. CDR3 sequence reads: CSVDREEKLFF. The CDR3 nucleotides are TGCAGCGTTGACAGGGAGGAAAAACTGTTTTTT. The variable domain in full, completed from reference TRBV29-1 and TRBJ1-4, reads SAVISQKPSRDICQRGTSLTIQCQVDSQVTMMFWYRQQPGQSLTLIATANQGSEATYESGFVIDKFPISRPNLTFSTLTVSNMSPEDSSIYLCSVDREEKLFFGSGTQLSVL.